The present T cell receptor (beta chain) was sequenced within a study of CXCR3-negative and CXCR3-positive naive CD8 T cells. The overall study: Roughly 135 million TRB reads were obtained overall (about 1.5 +/- 0.3 million per library). The study's findings and limits: Partly lower CXCR3 expression followed cryopreservation, and most assays relied on fresh PBMCs. High diversity, comparable across both naive subsets, contrasted with much lower diversity in memory CD8+ cells. Hydrophobicity was higher for TRB CDR3s found in CXCR3-positive naive cells than in CXCR3-negative naive cells.

Concerning this clonotype itself: What it binds is not known.

The libraries of TRB cDNA were constructed through 5' RACE using UMI labels. TCRdb re-called the 5' RACE reads and shows each CDR3 protein once, DNA omitted. Its listing shows under 110,000 distinct CDR3 sequences. Germline V gene sequence: CDR1 DFQATT, CDR2 SNEGSKA (reference sequence). The CDR3 covers 12 residues. The chain couples TRBV20-1 to TRBJ1-2. This TCR derives from a human donor in good health. Some clones in this sample may be carry-over from other donors' samples. The source material was naive CXCR3+ CD8+ T cells from blood. Subset noted: CD45RO-CCR7+CD27+CD95- naive CD8+ T cells expressing CXCR3 (TNR3+). CDR3 region: CSARLANYGYTF.